Described below is a single TCR beta chain sequence and its context. The V segment lost 7 bases and the J segment 4 bases; nucleotides outside the gene matches: 6. CDR1 SGHRS and CDR2 YFSETQ come from the germline V gene. The length of the CDR3 is 14 residues. This sample was taken from a study of cytomegalovirus exposure and HLA in healthy donors. TCRdb's copy holds only in-frame clones and misses some; the assay was immunoSEQ multiplex PCR. The sample lists 120,000 to 150,000 clones; 87% were seen once. This clonotype was sampled from a man aged 18 to 35 in good health and CMV-seropositive. The source material was PBMCs. The chain has TRBV5-1 and TRBJ1-3; 9 positions match TRBD1. As DNA, the CDR3 is TGCGCCAGCTGGGACAGGGCCTCCGGAAACACCATATATTTT. Translated: CASWDRASGNTIYF.